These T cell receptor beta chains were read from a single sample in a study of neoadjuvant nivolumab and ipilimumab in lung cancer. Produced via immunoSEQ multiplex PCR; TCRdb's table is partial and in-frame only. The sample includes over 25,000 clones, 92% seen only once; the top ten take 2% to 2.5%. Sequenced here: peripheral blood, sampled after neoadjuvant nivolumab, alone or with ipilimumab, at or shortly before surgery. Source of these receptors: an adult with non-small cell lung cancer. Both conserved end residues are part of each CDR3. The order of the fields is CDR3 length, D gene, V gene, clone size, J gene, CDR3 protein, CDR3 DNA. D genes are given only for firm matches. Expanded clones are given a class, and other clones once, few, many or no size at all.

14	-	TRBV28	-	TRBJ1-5	CAGTDSRSNQPQHF	TGTGCCGGCACGGACAGTCGTAGCAATCAGCCCCAGCATTTT
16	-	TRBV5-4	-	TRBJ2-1	CASSLEPGAVYNEQFF	TGTGCCAGCAGCTTGGAGCCGGGAGCGGTCTACAATGAGCAGTTCTTC
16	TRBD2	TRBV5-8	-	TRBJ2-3	CASSFTSGRVTDTQYF	TGTGCCAGCAGCTTCACTAGCGGGAGGGTTACAGATACGCAGTATTTT
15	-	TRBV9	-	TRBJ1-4	CASSVAWGPNEKLFF	TGTGCCAGCAGCGTAGCTTGGGGGCCTAATGAAAAACTGTTTTTT
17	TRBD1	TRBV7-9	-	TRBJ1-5	CASSLATGTVLYQPQHF	TGTGCCAGCAGCTTAGCAACCGGGACAGTACTATATCAGCCCCAGCATTTT
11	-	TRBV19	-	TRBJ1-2	CASRGFYGYTF	TGTGCCAGTAGAGGGTTCTATGGCTACACCTTC
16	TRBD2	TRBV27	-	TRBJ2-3	CASSLSAGVSTDTQYF	TGTGCCAGCAGTTTATCGGCGGGAGTTAGCACAGATACGCAGTATTTT
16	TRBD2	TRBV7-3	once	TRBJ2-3	CASSLLAGGGTDTQYF	TGTGCCAGCAGCTTACTAGCGGGAGGGGGCACAGATACGCAGTATTTT
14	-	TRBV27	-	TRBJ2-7	CASRIGAPFYEQYF	TGTGCCAGCAGAATAGGAGCGCCTTTCTACGAGCAGTACTTC
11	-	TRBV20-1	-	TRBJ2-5	CSARVLMTQYF	TGCAGTGCTAGAGTGTTGATGACCCAGTACTTC
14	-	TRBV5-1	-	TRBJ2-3	CASSLGPGTDTQYF	TGCGCCAGCAGCTTGGGACCCGGCACAGATACGCAGTATTTT
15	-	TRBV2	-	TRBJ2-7	CASSGAQQTFLKQYF	TGTGCCAGCAGTGGGGCACAACAGACCTTTTTGAAGCAGTACTTC
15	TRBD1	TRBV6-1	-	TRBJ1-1	CASRLTGSTNTEAFF	TGTGCCAGCAGGCTGACAGGGTCAACGAACACTGAAGCTTTCTTT
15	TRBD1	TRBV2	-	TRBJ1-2	CASSEADRGPSGYTF	TGTGCCAGCAGTGAAGCCGACAGGGGCCCCTCTGGCTACACCTTC
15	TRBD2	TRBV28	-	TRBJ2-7	CASSPSGLYSYEQYF	TGTGCCAGCAGTCCTAGCGGGCTGTACTCCTACGAGCAGTACTTC
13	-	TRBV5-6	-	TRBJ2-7	CASSLDDYWEQYF	TGTGCCAGCAGCTTGGATGACTACTGGGAGCAGTACTTC
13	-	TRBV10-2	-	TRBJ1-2	CASSDSGDYGYTF	TGCGCCAGCAGTGATTCGGGGGACTATGGCTACACCTTC
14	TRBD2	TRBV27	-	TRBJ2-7	CASNPSGRDYEQYF	TGTGCCAGCAACCCTAGCGGGAGGGACTACGAGCAGTACTTC
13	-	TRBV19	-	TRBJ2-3	CASSYTVSDTQYF	TGTGCCAGTAGTTATACGGTCTCAGATACGCAGTATTTT
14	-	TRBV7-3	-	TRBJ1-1	CASSSGRRNTEAFF	TGTGCCAGCAGCTCGGGACGGAGGAACACTGAAGCTTTCTTT
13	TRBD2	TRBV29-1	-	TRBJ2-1	CSVRRGTFNEQFF	TGCAGCGTTCGGCGGGGGACTTTCAATGAGCAGTTCTTC
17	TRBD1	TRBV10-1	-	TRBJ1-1	CASSTSAGGPQNTEAFF	TGCGCCAGCAGCACCTCCGCAGGGGGCCCGCAGAACACTGAAGCTTTCTTT
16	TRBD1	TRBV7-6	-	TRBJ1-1	CASSLAMGTGSTEAFF	TGTGCCAGCAGCTTAGCTATGGGGACAGGGAGCACTGAAGCTTTCTTT
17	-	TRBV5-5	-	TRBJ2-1	CASSPTDSLSSYNEQFF	TGTGCCAGCAGCCCTACGGACTCTTTAAGCTCCTACAATGAGCAGTTCTTC
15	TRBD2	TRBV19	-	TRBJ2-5	CASSLFSGGQETQYF	TGTGCCAGTAGTCTCTTCAGCGGGGGGCAAGAGACCCAGTACTTC
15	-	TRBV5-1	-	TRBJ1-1	CASSLRAGKNTEAFF	TGCGCCAGCAGCTTGAGGGCCGGAAAGAACACTGAAGCTTTCTTT
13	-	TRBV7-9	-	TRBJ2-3	CASSLAHTDTQYF	TGTGCCAGCAGCTTAGCGCACACAGATACGCAGTATTTT
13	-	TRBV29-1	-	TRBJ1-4	CSAELTGHEKLFF	TGCAGCGCAGAATTGACAGGACATGAAAAACTGTTTTTT
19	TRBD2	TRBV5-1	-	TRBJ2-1	CASSIPSGRTSWSYNEQFF	TGCGCCAGCAGCATCCCTAGCGGGAGGACCTCTTGGTCCTACAATGAGCAGTTCTTC
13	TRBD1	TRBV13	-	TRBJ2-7	CASSRNRGYEQYF	TGTGCCAGCAGCAGAAACAGGGGGTACGAGCAGTACTTC
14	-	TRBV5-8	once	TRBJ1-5	CASSGGDSNQPQHF	TGTGCCAGCAGTGGGGGGGATAGCAATCAGCCCCAGCATTTT
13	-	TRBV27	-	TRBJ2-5	CASSSSVGKTQYF	TGTGCCAGCAGTTCGTCGGTAGGGAAGACCCAGTACTTC
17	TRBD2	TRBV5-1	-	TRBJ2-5	CASSLEPSGIRQETQYF	TGCGCCAGCAGCTTGGAACCTAGCGGGATTCGCCAAGAGACCCAGTACTTC
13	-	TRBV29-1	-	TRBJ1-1	CSVSRERNTEAFF	TGCAGCGTTTCCAGGGAAAGGAACACTGAAGCTTTCTTT
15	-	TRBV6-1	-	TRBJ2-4	CASSEEGTPKNIQYF	TGTGCCAGCAGTGAAGAAGGGACACCCAAAAACATTCAGTACTTC
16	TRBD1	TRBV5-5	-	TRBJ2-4	CASSGLTGGVQNIQYF	TGTGCCAGCAGCGGCCTTACAGGGGGAGTGCAAAACATTCAGTACTTC
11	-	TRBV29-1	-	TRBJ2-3	CSGLLPGGLYF	TGCAGCGGACTACTCCCGGGCGGGCTGTATTTT
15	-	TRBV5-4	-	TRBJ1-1	CASSLVPGPQTEAFF	TGTGCCAGCAGCTTGGTACCGGGACCCCAAACTGAAGCTTTCTTT
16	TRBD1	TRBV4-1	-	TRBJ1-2	CASSQELRGQVYGYTF	TGCGCCAGCAGCCAAGAATTGAGGGGGCAAGTCTATGGCTACACCTTC
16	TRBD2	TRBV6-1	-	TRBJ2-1	CASSEAGTSGDNEQFF	TGTGCCAGCAGTGAAGCGGGAACTAGCGGGGACAATGAGCAGTTCTTC
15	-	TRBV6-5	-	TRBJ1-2	CASSYTQTVVSGYTF	TGTGCCAGCAGTTATACACAGACCGTCGTTTCAGGCTACACCTTC
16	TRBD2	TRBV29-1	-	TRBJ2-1	CSVEVPAGGPTNEQFF	TGCAGCGTTGAAGTTCCAGCGGGAGGGCCAACTAATGAGCAGTTCTTC
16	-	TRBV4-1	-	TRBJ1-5	CASSQWFAATNQPQHF	TGCGCCAGCAGCCAATGGTTCGCGGCAACCAATCAGCCCCAGCATTTT
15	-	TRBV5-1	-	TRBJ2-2	CASSLGGSNTGELFF	TGCGCCAGCAGCTTGGGGGGTTCGAACACCGGGGAGCTGTTTTTT
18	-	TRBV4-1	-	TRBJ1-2	CASSQVRRARFGGYGYTF	TGCGCCAGCAGCCAAGTGCGCAGGGCCCGCTTTGGGGGCTATGGCTACACCTTC